This T cell receptor (beta chain) was identified during a study of shared clonotypes between healthy human individuals (dated by TCRdb to about 2020). About the investigation overall: A few men and two women, aged 18 to 49 years, made up the cohort. Per donor, three plates each were used for CD4 naive and CD4 memory, two for CD8 naive, and one for CD8 memory. To estimate repertoire size and how much clonotypes are shared between individuals, the study performed deep sequencing of blood TCR repertoires from roughly five healthy adults. Different laboratories and diverse techniques were used to prepare libraries and sequence TCR repertoires, to increase sequencing depth and limit assay-specific biases. Per donor, leukapheresis produced somewhere between about 0.9 and 10 billion PBMCs. Overall study outcomes, separate from this receptor: Incomplete sequencing was indicated by rarefaction of sorted-subset datasets, despite the large sequencing depth. Compared with non-shared clonotypes, clonotypes shared by all four sorted-subset donors had higher generation probabilities. When several donors were compared, the shared fraction of clonotypes was about 5.2% for naive CD4, more than 3% for naive CD8, roughly 2.5% for memory CD4, and 0.35% to 0.4% for memory CD8. Naive subsets generally had larger estimated clonotype richness than memory subsets did. Sampling was restricted to blood, and TCR repertoires in tissues likely differ from the TCR repertoires found in blood. The small number of donors limited the genetic and exposure-history diversity represented. Based on pairwise subsampling, the degree of clonotype sharing among donors was expected to be affected by sequencing depth.

TCR CDR3 regions were amplified from genomic DNA by multiplex PCR using the deep immunoSEQ assay. For each cell subset, the extracted genomic DNA was distributed evenly across all wells of several immunoSEQ 96-well plates, and each plate served as one replicate. For sorted subsets, approximately 210 ng of genomic DNA, equivalent to about 30,000 T cell genomes, went into each replicate PCR. Purified libraries were quantified with a Qubit 3.0 fluorometer, sized on a Bioanalyzer 2100, and re-quantified with the KAPA Library Quantification kit. Each immunoSEQ 96-well plate was sequenced on its own single-read 150-cycle Illumina NextSeq 550 flow cell. The authors' pipeline ran thus. Because the immunoSEQ output held only junctional sequences and lacked quality scores, the filtering could not match the filtering applied to full-length reads. To assign V/J genes and CDR3, sequences were annotated using PyIR, a Python wrapper for IgBLAST v1.9, with IMGT germline references. Any read was removed if the V/J assignment was weak (E-value above 1e-6), the CDR3 was missing, or the read contained stop codons, out-of-frame junctions, or ambiguous translated residues. V3J clonotypes were defined as sequences sharing an identical inferred V gene, J gene, and CDR3 amino acid sequence. Percentage overlap between repertoires was computed as shared unique clonotypes divided by the size of the smaller repertoire. RTK rarefaction, the Chao1 estimator, and Recon v2.1 estimates of unobserved clonotypes were used to assess repertoire richness. Generation probabilities were computed with OLGA for all TCRbeta clonotypes obtained by the gDNA method from several donors. The immuneACCESS repertoire file appears here via TCRdb, limited to in-frame rearrangements. These files lack a portion of the clones; in checked studies, under half of the deficit traces to unresolved V genes, and the cause of the others is not known. That table gives V, J and clone size, and the DNA gave D and trimming. Recorded for this sample are approximately 340,000 clones; about 73% of them occurred a single time. Over 9.5% of the sample lies in the top ten.

Turning to this clone: There is no known antigen for this receptor. Nothing much larger sits one base from this clone, and base qualities are not available.

V is cut back by 11 bases and J by 4 bases, with 8 bases in the junction unmatched. CDR1 ENHRY and CDR2 SYGVKD are derived from the germline V gene. Reading from cysteine to phenylalanine, the CDR3 counts 14 amino acids. CDR3 DNA is the only sequence kept; it has 42 bases, read in frame from the first base. Donors were healthy HIV-negative adults with no recently reported acute infections or vaccinations. All donors were Caucasian adults living in Nashville, Tennessee, USA. CD4+ T cells were enriched by magnetic negative selection, after which naive cells were positively selected on CD45RA and the negative fraction was taken as the memory subset. Blood was obtained by leukapheresis, after which PBMCs were separated by Ficoll-Histopaque density gradient centrifugation and cryopreserved in liquid nitrogen vapor phase. Analytical flow cytometry was used to check the purity and quantity of each magnetically sorted T cell population. Each sorted fraction had its genomic DNA isolated and then quantified by UV absorbance on a Nanodrop 2000c.

This TCR came from a man younger than 45 in good health. The sample comprised memory CD4+ T cells sorted from blood. The meaning of the sample's cell subset or site label: CD45RA-negative fraction. The rearrangement combines TRBV10-3 with TRBJ2-7, with 13 bases in between that match TRBD2. Here is the DNA: TGTGCCTCCGGACTAGCGGGAGTAGGGTACGAGCAGTACTTC. It is translated as CASGLAGVGYEQYF.